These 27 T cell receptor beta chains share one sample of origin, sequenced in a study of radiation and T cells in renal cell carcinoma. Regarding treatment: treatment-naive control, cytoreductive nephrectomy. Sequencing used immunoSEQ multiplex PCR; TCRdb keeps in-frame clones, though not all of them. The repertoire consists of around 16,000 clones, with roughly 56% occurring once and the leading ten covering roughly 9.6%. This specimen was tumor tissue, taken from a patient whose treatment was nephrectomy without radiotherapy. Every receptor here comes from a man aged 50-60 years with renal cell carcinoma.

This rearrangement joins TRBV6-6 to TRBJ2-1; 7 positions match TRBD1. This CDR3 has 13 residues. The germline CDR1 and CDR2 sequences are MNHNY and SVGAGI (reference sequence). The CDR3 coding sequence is TGTGCGAGTACCGACAGGGCCTACAATGAGCAGTTCTTC. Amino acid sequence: CASTDRAYNEQFF.

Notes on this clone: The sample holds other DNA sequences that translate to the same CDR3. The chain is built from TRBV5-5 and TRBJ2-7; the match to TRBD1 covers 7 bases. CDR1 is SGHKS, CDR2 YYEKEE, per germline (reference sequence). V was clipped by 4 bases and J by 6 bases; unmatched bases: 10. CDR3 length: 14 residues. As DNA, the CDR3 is TGTGCCAGCAGCCGTGATAGGGGGCTTAGCGAGCAGTACTTC. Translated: CASSRDRGLSEQYF. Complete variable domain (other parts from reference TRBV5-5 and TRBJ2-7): DAGVTQSPTHLIKTRGQQVTLRCSPISGHKSVSWYQQVLGQGPQFIFQYYEKEERGRGNFPDRFSARQFPNYSSELNVNALLLGDSALYLCASSRDRGLSEQYFGPGTRLTVT.

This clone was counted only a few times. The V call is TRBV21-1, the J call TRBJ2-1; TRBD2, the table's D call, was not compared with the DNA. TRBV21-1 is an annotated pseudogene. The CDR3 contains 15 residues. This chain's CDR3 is CASTPGTSGGTEQFF. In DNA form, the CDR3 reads TGTGCCAGCACCCCCGGGACTAGCGGGGGGACTGAGCAGTTCTTC.

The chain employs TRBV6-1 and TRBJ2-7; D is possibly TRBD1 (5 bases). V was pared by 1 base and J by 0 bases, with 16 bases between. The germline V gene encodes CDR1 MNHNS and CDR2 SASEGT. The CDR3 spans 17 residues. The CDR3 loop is CASSEEISGWASYEQYF. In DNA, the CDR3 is TGTGCCAGCAGTGAAGAGATATCAGGGTGGGCCTCCTACGAGCAGTACTTC.

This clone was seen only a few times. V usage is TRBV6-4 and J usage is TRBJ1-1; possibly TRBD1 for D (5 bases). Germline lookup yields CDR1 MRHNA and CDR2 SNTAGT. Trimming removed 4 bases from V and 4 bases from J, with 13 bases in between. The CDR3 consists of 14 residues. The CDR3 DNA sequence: TGTGCCAGCAGTGCCGGGACGGACATCACTGAAGCTTTCTTT. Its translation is CASSAGTDITEAFF.

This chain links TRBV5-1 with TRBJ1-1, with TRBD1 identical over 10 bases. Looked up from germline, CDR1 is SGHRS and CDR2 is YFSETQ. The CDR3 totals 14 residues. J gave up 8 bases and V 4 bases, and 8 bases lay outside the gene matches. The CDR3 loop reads CASSKTGTGEEAFF. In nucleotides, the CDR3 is TGCGCCAGCAGCAAAACCGGGACAGGGGAAGAAGCTTTCTTT.

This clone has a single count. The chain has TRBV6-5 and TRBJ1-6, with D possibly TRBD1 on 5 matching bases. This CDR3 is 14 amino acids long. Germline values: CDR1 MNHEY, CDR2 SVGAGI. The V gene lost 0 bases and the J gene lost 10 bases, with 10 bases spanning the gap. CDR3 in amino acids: CASSYSGGGSPLHF. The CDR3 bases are TGTGCCAGCAGTTACTCCGGGGGGGGATCACCCCTCCACTTT.

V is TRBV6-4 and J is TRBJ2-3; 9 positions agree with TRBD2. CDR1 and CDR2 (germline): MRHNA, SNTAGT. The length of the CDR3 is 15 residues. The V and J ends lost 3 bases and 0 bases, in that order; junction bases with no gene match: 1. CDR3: CASSEAGGSTDTQYF. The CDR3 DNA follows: TGTGCCAGCAGTGAAGCGGGGGGTAGCACAGATACGCAGTATTTT.

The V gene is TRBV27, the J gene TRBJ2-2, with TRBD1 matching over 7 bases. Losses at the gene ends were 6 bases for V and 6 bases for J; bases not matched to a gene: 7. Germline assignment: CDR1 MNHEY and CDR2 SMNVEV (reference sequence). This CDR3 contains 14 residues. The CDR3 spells CASRTFQGAGELFF. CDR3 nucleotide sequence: TGTGCCAGCAGAACGTTCCAGGGGGCCGGGGAGCTGTTTTTT.

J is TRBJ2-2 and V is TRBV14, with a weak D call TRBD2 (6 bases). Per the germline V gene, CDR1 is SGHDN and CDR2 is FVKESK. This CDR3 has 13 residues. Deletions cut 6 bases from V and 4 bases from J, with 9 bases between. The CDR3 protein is CASRVGGTGELFF. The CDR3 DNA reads TGTGCCAGCAGGGTCGGGGGCACCGGGGAGCTGTTTTTT.

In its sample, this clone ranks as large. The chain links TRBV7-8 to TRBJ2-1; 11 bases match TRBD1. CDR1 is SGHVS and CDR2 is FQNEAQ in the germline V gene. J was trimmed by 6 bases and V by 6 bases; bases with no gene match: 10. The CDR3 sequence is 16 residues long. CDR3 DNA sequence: TGTGCCAGCAGTCTGTGGGACAGGGGGACCCTCAATGAGCAGTTCTTC. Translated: CASSLWDRGTLNEQFF.

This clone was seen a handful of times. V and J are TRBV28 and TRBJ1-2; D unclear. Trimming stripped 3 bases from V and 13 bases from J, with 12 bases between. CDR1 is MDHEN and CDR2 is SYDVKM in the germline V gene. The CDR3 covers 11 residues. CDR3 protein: CASSFSLFITF. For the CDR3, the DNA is TGTGCCAGCAGTTTTAGTCTCTTTATCACCTTC.

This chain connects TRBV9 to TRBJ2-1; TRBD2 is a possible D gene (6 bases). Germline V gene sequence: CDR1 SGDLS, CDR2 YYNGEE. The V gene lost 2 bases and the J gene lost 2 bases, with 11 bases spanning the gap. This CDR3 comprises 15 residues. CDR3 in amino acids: CASSVSGEPYNEQFF. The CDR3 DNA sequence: TGTGCCAGCAGCGTTTCGGGAGAGCCCTACAATGAGCAGTTCTTC.

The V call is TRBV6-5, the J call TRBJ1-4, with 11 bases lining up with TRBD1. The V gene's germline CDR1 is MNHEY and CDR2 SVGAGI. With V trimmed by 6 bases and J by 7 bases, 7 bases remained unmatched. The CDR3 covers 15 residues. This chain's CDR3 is CASRPGTGGSEKLFF. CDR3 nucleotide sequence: TGTGCCAGCAGGCCCGGGACAGGGGGTAGTGAAAAACTGTTTTTT.

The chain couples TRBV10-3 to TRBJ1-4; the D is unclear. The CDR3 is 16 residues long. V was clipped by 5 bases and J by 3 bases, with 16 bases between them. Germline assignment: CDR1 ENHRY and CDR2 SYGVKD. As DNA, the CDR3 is TGTGCCATCAGTCGGACCCAGGTCCTCGCTAATGAAAAACTGTTTTTT. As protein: CAISRTQVLANEKLFF.

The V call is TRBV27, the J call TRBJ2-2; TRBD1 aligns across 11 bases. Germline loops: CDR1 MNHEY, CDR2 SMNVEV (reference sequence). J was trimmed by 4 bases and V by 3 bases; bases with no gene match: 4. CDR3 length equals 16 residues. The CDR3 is CASSFRTGGGTGELFF. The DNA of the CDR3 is TGTGCCAGCAGTTTTAGGACAGGGGGCGGCACCGGGGAGCTGTTTTTT.

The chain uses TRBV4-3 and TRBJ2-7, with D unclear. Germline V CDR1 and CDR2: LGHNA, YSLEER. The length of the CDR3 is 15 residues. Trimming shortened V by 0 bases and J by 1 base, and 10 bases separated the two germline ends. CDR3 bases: TGCGCCAGCAGCCAAGATCGATACAGTTCCTACGAGCAGTACTTC. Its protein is CASSQDRYSSYEQYF.

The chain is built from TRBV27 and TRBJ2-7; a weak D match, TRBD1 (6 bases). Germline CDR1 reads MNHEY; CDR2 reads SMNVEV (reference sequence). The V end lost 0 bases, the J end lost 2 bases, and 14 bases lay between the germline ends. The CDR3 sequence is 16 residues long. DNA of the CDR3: TGTGCCAGCAGTTTATCCCCAGCAGGGGTTGCCTACGAGCAGTACTTC. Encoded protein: CASSLSPAGVAYEQYF.

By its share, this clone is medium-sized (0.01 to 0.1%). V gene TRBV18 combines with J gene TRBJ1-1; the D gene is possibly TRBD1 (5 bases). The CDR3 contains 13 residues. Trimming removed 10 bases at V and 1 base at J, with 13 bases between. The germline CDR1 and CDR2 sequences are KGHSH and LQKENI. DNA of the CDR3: TGTGCCACTAGGGACTTTTCGAACACTGAAGCTTTCTTT. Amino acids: CATRDFSNTEAFF.

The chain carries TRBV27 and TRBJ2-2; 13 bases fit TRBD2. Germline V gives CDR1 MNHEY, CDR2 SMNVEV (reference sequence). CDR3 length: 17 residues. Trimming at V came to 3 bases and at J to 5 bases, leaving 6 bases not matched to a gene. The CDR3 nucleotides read TGTGCCAGCAGTTTTTCGGGACTAGCGGGGCGGACCGGGGAGCTGTTTTTT. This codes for CASSFSGLAGRTGELFF.

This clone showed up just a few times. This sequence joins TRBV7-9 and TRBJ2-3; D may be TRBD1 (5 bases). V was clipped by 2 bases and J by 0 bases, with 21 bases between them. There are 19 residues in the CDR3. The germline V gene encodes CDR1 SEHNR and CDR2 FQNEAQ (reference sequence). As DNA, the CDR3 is TGTGCCAGCAGCTTATCCGTCCATGGCCAGGGTGTTAGCACAGATACGCAGTATTTT. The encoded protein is CASSLSVHGQGVSTDTQYF.

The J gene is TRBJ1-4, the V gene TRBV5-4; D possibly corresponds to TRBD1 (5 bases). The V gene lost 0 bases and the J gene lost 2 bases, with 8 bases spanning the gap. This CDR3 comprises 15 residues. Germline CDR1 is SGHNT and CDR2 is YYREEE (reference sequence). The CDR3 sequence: CASSLARGTNEKLFF. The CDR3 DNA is TGTGCCAGCAGCTTGGCTCGGGGGACTAATGAAAAACTGTTTTTT.

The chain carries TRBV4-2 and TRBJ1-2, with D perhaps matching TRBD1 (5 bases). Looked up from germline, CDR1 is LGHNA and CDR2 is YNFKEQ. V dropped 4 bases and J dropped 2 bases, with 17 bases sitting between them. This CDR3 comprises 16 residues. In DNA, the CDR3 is TGTGCCAGCAGCCTCGCCGGGACGGCATTCAACTATGGCTACACCTTC. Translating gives CASSLAGTAFNYGYTF.

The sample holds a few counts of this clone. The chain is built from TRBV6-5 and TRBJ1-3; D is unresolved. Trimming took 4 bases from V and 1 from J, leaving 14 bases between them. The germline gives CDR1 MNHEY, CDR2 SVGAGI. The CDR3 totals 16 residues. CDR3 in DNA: TGTGCCAGCAGTTCCTTTGTCGGGAAGTCTGGAAACACCATATATTTT. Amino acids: CASSSFVGKSGNTIYF.

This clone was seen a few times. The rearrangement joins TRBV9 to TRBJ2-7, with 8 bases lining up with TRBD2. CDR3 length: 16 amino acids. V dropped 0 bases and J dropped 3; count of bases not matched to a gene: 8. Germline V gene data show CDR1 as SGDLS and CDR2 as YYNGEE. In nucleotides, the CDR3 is TGTGCCAGCAGCGTAGGGAGAGCGGGGGCCTACTACGAGCAGTACTTC. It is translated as CASSVGRAGAYYEQYF.

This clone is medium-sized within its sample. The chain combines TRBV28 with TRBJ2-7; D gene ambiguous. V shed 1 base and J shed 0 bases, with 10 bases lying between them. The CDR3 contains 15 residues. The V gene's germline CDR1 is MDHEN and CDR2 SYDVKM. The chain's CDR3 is CASSLFKQFSYEQYF. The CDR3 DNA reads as TGTGCCAGCAGTTTATTCAAACAGTTCTCCTACGAGCAGTACTTC.

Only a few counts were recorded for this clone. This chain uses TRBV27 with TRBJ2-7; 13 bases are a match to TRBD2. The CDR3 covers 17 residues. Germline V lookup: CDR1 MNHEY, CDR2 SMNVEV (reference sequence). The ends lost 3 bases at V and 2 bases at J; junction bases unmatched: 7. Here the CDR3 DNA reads TGTGCCAGCAGTTTGAGAGGACTAGCGGGAGTAACCTACGAGCAGTACTTC. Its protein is CASSLRGLAGVTYEQYF.